This entry lists 20 T cell receptor beta chains sequenced from one sample in a study of Ad26.COV2.S vaccination and SARS-CoV-2 variants. Treatment in this sample: 15 to 20 received Ad26.COV2.S at low or high dose, single or two shots; roughly five received placebo; per-sample allocation not given. Samples analyzed were those drawn on day 63 after the first vaccine or placebo injection. Measured with immunoSEQ multiplex PCR; TCRdb has only the in-frame clones, and not every one. The table records over 400,000 clones, around 92% of them present only once. Sequencing used peripheral blood, obtained in a trial of Ad26.COV2.S vaccine versus placebo. The receptor set was obtained from a person between 18 and 60 years old who received the Ad26.COV2.S COVID-19 vaccine or a placebo.

The table lists this clone with a count of one. The chain carries TRBV10-2 and TRBJ2-3; D perhaps matches TRBD2 (5 bases). Germline V lookup: CDR1 WSHSY, CDR2 SAAADI. The CDR3 contains 14 residues. V lost 6 bases to trimming and J lost 6 bases, with 16 bases between them. CDR3 loop: CASRDFGDEDTQYF. The CDR3 nucleotides read TGCGCCAGCAGGGACTTTGGGGATGAGGATACGCAGTATTTT.

The V call is TRBV6-5, the J call TRBJ1-3; TRBD1 matches at 7 bases. The CDR3 has 15 residues. V dropped 5 bases and J dropped 1; count of bases not matched to a gene: 5. From germline, CDR1 is MNHEY and CDR2 SVGAGI. CDR3 amino acids: CASSPRGFSGNTIYF. The DNA of the CDR3 is TGTGCCAGCAGTCCCAGGGGGTTTTCTGGAAACACCATATATTTT.

The chain combines TRBV19 with TRBJ1-1; maybe TRBD1 (5 bases). The V end lost 2 bases, the J end lost 4 bases, and 14 bases lay between the germline ends. The CDR3 sequence is 15 residues long. From germline, CDR1 is LNHDA and CDR2 SQIVND (reference sequence). CDR3 loop: CASSISPGSVTEAFF. The CDR3 DNA reads as TGTGCCAGTAGTATAAGTCCAGGGTCGGTCACTGAAGCTTTCTTT.

The V call is TRBV4-3, the J call TRBJ2-7; TRBD2 matches 9 bases. Germline V gene data show CDR1 as LGHNA and CDR2 as YSLEER. This CDR3 contains 18 residues. After removal of 0 bases from V and 0 bases from J, the junction contained 9 bases not matched to a gene. CDR3 bases: TGCGCCAGCAGCCAAGATTGGTCGACTAGCGGAATCTCCTACGAGCAGTACTTC. Its protein product is CASSQDWSTSGISYEQYF.

This chain links TRBV5-6 with TRBJ1-2; D gene ambiguous. The CDR3 extends over 15 amino acids. The V gene lost 4 bases and the J gene lost 5 bases, with 18 bases spanning the gap. The V gene's germline CDR1 is SGHDT and CDR2 YYEEEE. The CDR3 region has the DNA TGTGCCAGCAGCCTGGTGCTCTATAATCGGTATGGCTACACCTTC. The encoded protein is CASSLVLYNRYGYTF.

This clone came up a few times. CDR3 nucleotide sequence: TGTGCCAGCAGCCAAGATATGGGGGCGGCTAATGAAAAACTGTTTTTT. It yields the protein CASSQDMGAANEKLFF. The chain recombines TRBV3-1 (or the pseudogene TRBV3-2) with TRBJ1-4; weak D call: TRBD1 (6 bases). The germline V gene has CDR1 LGHDT and CDR2 YNNKEL (reference sequence). Trimming stripped 0 bases from V and 3 bases from J, with 11 bases between. This CDR3 is built from 16 residues.

V is TRBV5-4 and J is TRBJ1-1; weak D call: TRBD1 (5 bases). Trimming stripped 4 bases from V and 4 bases from J, with 17 bases between. The CDR3 is made up of 15 amino acids. Germline loops: CDR1 SGHNT, CDR2 YYREEE (reference sequence). The CDR3 spells CASSGSRGGITEAFF. CDR3 nucleotides: TGTGCCAGCAGCGGGTCTAGGGGAGGTATCACTGAAGCTTTCTTT.

The V gene is TRBV6-6, the J gene TRBJ2-5; D is unclear. Per germline, CDR1 MNHNY and CDR2 SVGAGI (reference sequence). The CDR3 sequence is 11 residues long. V was shortened by 3 bases and J by 4 bases, with 3 bases between the two germline ends. The CDR3 loop reads CASSYSETQYF. Written as DNA, the CDR3 is TGTGCCAGCAGTTATTCAGAGACCCAGTACTTC.

V is TRBV30 and J is TRBJ2-7; 8 bases agree with TRBD2. Germline assignment: CDR1 GTSNPN and CDR2 SVGIG (reference sequence). The CDR3 totals 17 residues. The J segment lost 2 bases and the V segment lost 3 bases, leaving 15 bases of the junction unmatched. The CDR3 loop is CAWSEPMPGLGTYEQYF. CDR3 sequence (DNA): TGTGCCTGGAGCGAACCGATGCCGGGACTAGGGACCTACGAGCAGTACTTC.

The rearrangement links TRBV7-9 to TRBJ1-1; tentatively, D is TRBD1 (6 bases). Germline loops: CDR1 SEHNR, CDR2 FQNEAQ (reference sequence). V lost 1 base to trimming and J lost 4 bases, with 10 bases between them. CDR3 size: 14 residues. CDR3 loop: CASSLGDTSTEAFF. CDR3 in DNA: TGTGCCAGCAGCTTAGGGGACACTTCCACTGAAGCTTTCTTT.

The CDR3 here is CASSPEIVNTEAFF. As DNA, the CDR3 is TGTGCCAGCTCACCAGAGATAGTGAACACTGAAGCTTTCTTT. The chain couples TRBV18 to TRBJ1-1; D gene unclear. This CDR3 is built from 14 residues. V was trimmed by 2 bases and J by 0 bases, leaving 7 bases between them. The germline V gene has CDR1 KGHSH and CDR2 LQKENI.

In DNA form, the CDR3 reads TGTGCCAGCAGTGACAGAAGAAACTATGGCTACACCTTC. Protein sequence: CASSDRRNYGYTF. The V call is TRBV2, the J call TRBJ1-2; D remains ambiguous. With 3 bases removed from V and 2 bases from J, the gap between germline ends came to 7 bases. Germline V gives CDR1 SNHLY, CDR2 FYNNEI. This CDR3 contains 13 residues.

V and J are TRBV30 and TRBJ2-2; 8 bases map to TRBD2. This CDR3 spans 13 amino acids. Germline V CDR1 and CDR2: GTSNPN, SVGIG (reference sequence). With V trimmed by 3 bases and J by 4 bases, 1 base remained unmatched. This CDR3 reads CAWSGGGTGELFF. The CDR3 DNA is TGTGCCTGGAGCGGGGGGGGCACCGGGGAGCTGTTTTTT.

The chain combines TRBV21-1 with TRBJ2-3; the DNA was not used to check the table's D call, TRBD2. TRBV21-1 is flagged as a pseudogene. This CDR3 has 17 amino acids. The CDR3 protein is CASSKDLRGFSTDTQYF. The CDR3 nucleotides are TGTGCCAGCAGCAAAGATCTTCGGGGGTTTAGCACAGATACGCAGTATTTT.

This clone was found once. The rearrangement uses TRBV27 and TRBJ2-3, with TRBD2 matching 9 bases. The junction had 12 bases not matched to a gene; V was cut back by 0 bases and J by 5 bases. From germline, CDR1 is MNHEY and CDR2 SMNVEV (reference sequence). CDR3 length equals 18 residues. CDR3 protein: CASSLSPWSSGEIDTQYF. The CDR3 nucleotides read TGTGCCAGCAGTTTATCCCCGTGGTCTAGCGGGGAAATAGATACGCAGTATTTT.

The gene calls are TRBV6-2 or TRBV6-3 and TRBJ2-1, with D unresolved. Germline V CDR1 and CDR2: MNHEY, SVGEGT. V was shortened by 6 bases and J by 5 bases, with 11 bases between the two germline ends. CDR3 size: 13 residues. The CDR3 loop is CASSSSFHNEQFF. For the CDR3, the DNA is TGTGCCAGCAGCTCCAGCTTTCACAATGAGCAGTTCTTC.

This clone was counted once. Other DNA variants within this sample encode the same CDR3. The rearrangement uses TRBV2 and TRBJ2-5; 12 bases align to TRBD1. Germline-derived CDR1 and CDR2 are SNHLY and FYNNEI. Trimming at V came to 6 bases and at J to 5 bases, leaving 7 bases not matched to a gene. This CDR3 has 15 amino acids. CDR3 region: CASSGDRGRGETQYF. CDR3 in DNA: TGTGCCAGCAGCGGGGACAGGGGGCGTGGGGAGACCCAGTACTTC. The full variable domain, completed using reference TRBV2 and TRBJ2-5, is EPEVTQTPSHQVTQMGQEVILRCVPISNHLYFYWYRQILGQKVEFLVSFYNNEISEKSEIFDDQFSVERPDGSNFTLKIRSTKLEDSAMYFCASSGDRGRGETQYFGPGTRLLVL.

This chain joins TRBV19 and TRBJ1-5; unclear D gene. CDR3 size: 15 residues. The germline V gene encodes CDR1 LNHDA and CDR2 SQIVND (reference sequence). Between the trimmed V and J ends, which lost 7 bases and 0 bases, there was a span of 13 bases. The DNA of the CDR3 is TGTGCCAGTACCCCAGGACGGAATAGCAATCAGCCCCAGCATTTT. It codes for CASTPGRNSNQPQHF. The whole variable domain, filled in from reference TRBV19 and TRBJ1-5, reads DGGITQSPKYLFRKEGQNVTLSCEQNLNHDAMYWYRQDPGQGLRLIYYSQIVNDFQKGDIAEGYSVSREKKESFPLTVTSAQKNPTAFYLCASTPGRNSNQPQHFGDGTRLSIL.

The CDR3, as DNA: TGCGCCAGCAGCTTGGTGACGGGGGGGCCGGAGACCCAGTACTTC. Encoded protein: CASSLVTGGPETQYF. V gene TRBV5-1 combines with J gene TRBJ2-5; 8 bases map to TRBD2. The CDR3 loop spans 15 amino acids. V trimming: 0 bases; J trimming: 5 bases; junction bases outside the gene matches: 6. Germline values: CDR1 SGHRS, CDR2 YFSETQ.

This chain uses TRBV6-5 with TRBJ1-5; D is ambiguous. Trimming took 5 bases from V and 2 from J, leaving 13 bases between them. CDR1 and CDR2 from the germline V gene are MNHEY and SVGAGI. CDR3 length equals 15 residues. The DNA for the CDR3 is TGTGCCAGCAGTCCGTCAGTCGGGGGCAATCAGCCCCAGCATTTT. Its protein product is CASSPSVGGNQPQHF.